Given below is one T cell receptor (beta chain) in context. The antigen is unknown. This entry comes from a study of cytomegalovirus exposure and HLA in healthy donors. In the study overall: An early release of data contained approximately 80 million unique TCRs, which came from HLA-typed donors. Study results and caveats: Exclusion applied to some V segments, including TRBV6-2 and TRBV6-3, as they were indistinguishable. Most TCR beta V segments were productive about 90% or about 30% of the time in an earlier analysis.

The length of the CDR3 is 16 residues. Germline-derived CDR1 and CDR2 are SGHDT and YYEEEE. V was trimmed by 4 bases and J by 5 bases, leaving 19 bases between them. Both 60 Vbeta primers and 13 Jbeta primers went into the PCR. TCRdb's table, derived via immunoSEQ multiplex PCR, lists solely in-frame clones and lacks some. The repertoire consists of about 150,000 clones, with approximately 80% occurring once and the leading ten covering around 4.5%. The origin of this receptor is a woman in her 40s in good health and CMV-seropositive. What was sequenced was PBMCs. This rearrangement joins TRBV5-6 to TRBJ2-1; TRBD1 is a possible D gene (5 bases). CDR3 loop: CASSLLRGGIHNEQFF. In DNA, the CDR3 is TGTGCCAGCAGCCTTCTAAGGGGCGGTATCCACAATGAGCAGTTCTTC.